The rows below give T cell receptor beta chains drawn from one sample of a study of blood T cell repertoires in COVID-19. Profiled with immunoSEQ multiplex PCR; TCRdb holds only in-frame clones, not every one. The data show 70,000 to 80,000 clones, 80% seen once. The source material was peripheral blood. These receptors were obtained from a human donor in a cohort sampled during active COVID-19. CDR3s include the opening cysteine and the closing phenylalanine or tryptophan. Fields, in order: clone size, V gene, D gene, J gene, CDR3 DNA, CDR3 protein. The D gene is left open where the match is weak. Not every row has a clone size; where given, it reads once, few, many or a size class.

size: NA
V: TRBV25-1
D: NA
J: TRBJ1-4
DNA: TGTGCCAGCAGTGGCCAACACCGGGGGGGTGAAAAACTGTTTTTT
CDR3: CASSGQHRGGEKLFF

size: once
V: TRBV28
D: TRBD1
J: TRBJ1-1
DNA: TGTGCCAGCAGGACAGGGTTAGGTGAAGCTTTCTTT
CDR3: CASRTGLGEAFF

size: NA
V: TRBV15
D: TRBD2
J: TRBJ2-3
DNA: TGTGCCACCAGCGGGGGAGGTAGCGGGAGGTTCACAGATACGCAGTATTTT
CDR3: CATSGGGSGRFTDTQYF

size: once
V: TRBV7-3
D: TRBD2
J: TRBJ2-3
DNA: TGTGCCAGCAGCGCGACTAGCGGGGGGGCAGATACGCAGTATTTT
CDR3: CASSATSGGADTQYF

size: NA
V: TRBV25-1
D: NA
J: TRBJ1-6
DNA: TGTGCCAGCAGTGAAGGGGGGAAATATAATTCACCCCTCCACTTT
CDR3: CASSEGGKYNSPLHF

size: few
V: TRBV11-1
D: NA
J: TRBJ2-2
DNA: TGTGCCACCCGTTTGGGGAGTATTTCGAACACCGGGGAGCTGTTTTTT
CDR3: CATRLGSISNTGELFF

size: NA
V: TRBV5-4
D: TRBD1
J: TRBJ1-4
DNA: TGTGCCAGCAGCTTGGGGGACAGATCAGCTGAAAAACTGTTTTTT
CDR3: CASSLGDRSAEKLFF

size: NA
V: TRBV3-1/TRBV3-2
D: TRBD1
J: TRBJ1-1
DNA: TGTGCCAGCAGCCTGGGGACAGGGATCGAAGCTTTCTTT
CDR3: CASSLGTGIEAFF

size: many
V: TRBV7-8
D: TRBD1
J: TRBJ1-6
DNA: TGTGCCAGCAGCTTAGCCGGGACAGGGTACGGTTCACCCCTCCACTTT
CDR3: CASSLAGTGYGSPLHF

size: NA
V: TRBV7-2
D: TRBD1
J: TRBJ1-1
DNA: TGTGCCAGCAGAGGGACAGACAACACTGAAGCTTTCTTT
CDR3: CASRGTDNTEAFF

size: NA
V: TRBV7-8
D: TRBD1
J: TRBJ2-5
DNA: TGTGCCAGCAGCCGCGGGACAGGGGAAACCCAGTACTTC
CDR3: CASSRGTGETQYF

size: once
V: TRBV5-1
D: NA
J: TRBJ1-1
DNA: TGCGCCAGCAGTCGTACCGGGGAATTCGGCACTGAAGCTTTCTTT
CDR3: CASSRTGEFGTEAFF

size: NA
V: TRBV6-6
D: TRBD1
J: TRBJ1-1
DNA: TGTGCCAGCAGTTCGGGTCCCAGGGGGCTAAGGTCTGAAGCTTTCTTT
CDR3: CASSSGPRGLRSEAFF

size: once
V: TRBV11-2
D: NA
J: TRBJ2-2
DNA: TGTGCCAGCAGCTTAGATCTAGGGTCAGGGCACAAGCTGTTTTTT
CDR3: CASSLDLGSGHKLFF

size: once
V: TRBV18
D: NA
J: TRBJ2-2
DNA: TGTGCCAGCTCACCACCGACACCCGTCACCGGGGAGCTGTTTTTT
CDR3: CASSPPTPVTGELFF

size: NA
V: TRBV7-2
D: TRBD2
J: TRBJ2-5
DNA: TGTGCCAGCAGCTTATCCAGCGGGAAAGAGACCCAGTACTTC
CDR3: CASSLSSGKETQYF

size: NA
V: TRBV21-1
D: NA
J: TRBJ2-3
DNA: TGTGCCAGCAGCAAAGGACTAGCGGGGAGCACAGATACGCAGTATTTT
CDR3: CASSKGLAGSTDTQYF

size: NA
V: TRBV18
D: NA
J: TRBJ1-3
DNA: TGTGCCAGCTCACCCCAAAGTGGCCGTGGAAACACCATATATTTT
CDR3: CASSPQSGRGNTIYF

size: NA
V: TRBV11-3
D: NA
J: TRBJ1-4
DNA: TGTGCCAGCAGCTTAGGATGGGGCAGAAAACTGTTTTTT
CDR3: CASSLGWGRKLFF

size: NA
V: TRBV6-6
D: TRBD2
J: TRBJ2-1
DNA: TGTGCCAGCAGTCTCGGGGGGGCCAAGTACAATGAGCAGTTCTTC
CDR3: CASSLGGAKYNEQFF

size: once
V: TRBV18
D: TRBD1
J: TRBJ2-1
DNA: TGTGCCAGCTCGCTCGGACAGGCTGGGCGCGAGGAGCAGTTCTTC
CDR3: CASSLGQAGREEQFF

size: NA
V: TRBV10-3
D: TRBD1
J: TRBJ1-6
DNA: TGTGCCATCAGTGAGTCGGCGACAGGGAGGAATTCACCCCTCCACTTT
CDR3: CAISESATGRNSPLHF

size: few
V: TRBV3-1/TRBV3-2
D: NA
J: TRBJ1-2
DNA: TGTGCCAGCAGCCAAGAGGGCAGGGGCGGCTATGGCTACACCTTC
CDR3: CASSQEGRGGYGYTF

size: NA
V: TRBV28
D: NA
J: TRBJ2-4
DNA: TGTGCCAGCAGTTTAGACCCCGGACTGGCCAAAAACATTCAGTACTTC
CDR3: CASSLDPGLAKNIQYF

size: NA
V: TRBV6-2/TRBV6-3
D: NA
J: TRBJ2-5
DNA: TGTGCCAGCAGTTATAAGGGGGGGACGACCCAGTACTTC
CDR3: CASSYKGGTTQYF

size: NA
V: TRBV12-3/TRBV12-4
D: NA
J: TRBJ2-1
DNA: TGTGCCAGCAGTTTAGCGGTTAACGGTGAGCAGTTCTTC
CDR3: CASSLAVNGEQFF

size: NA
V: TRBV5-1
D: NA
J: TRBJ1-5
DNA: TGCGCCAGCAGCCCCGACGGGAGTTCCAATCAGCCCCAGCATTTT
CDR3: CASSPDGSSNQPQHF

size: few
V: TRBV29-1
D: TRBD1
J: TRBJ1-1
DNA: TGCAGCGTATTGACAGGGGTGACTGAAGCTTTCTTT
CDR3: CSVLTGVTEAFF

size: NA
V: TRBV7-9
D: TRBD1
J: TRBJ1-1
DNA: TGTGCCAGCAGCTTAGTAATGGGGACAGGGCTTGGCACTGAAGCTTTCTTT
CDR3: CASSLVMGTGLGTEAFF

size: NA
V: TRBV6-5
D: TRBD1
J: TRBJ1-2
DNA: TGTGCCAGCAGGGCCGACAGGGTTTATGGCTACACCTTC
CDR3: CASRADRVYGYTF

size: few
V: TRBV7-9
D: NA
J: TRBJ2-1
DNA: TGTGCCAGCAGCCCAGTGAGGGCCTCCTACAATGAGCAGTTCTTC
CDR3: CASSPVRASYNEQFF

size: once
V: TRBV19
D: NA
J: TRBJ1-2
DNA: TGTGCCAGTAGTATAGGGCAGGGCTACACCTTC
CDR3: CASSIGQGYTF

size: NA
V: TRBV7-8
D: NA
J: TRBJ1-1
DNA: TGTGCCAGCAGCTTAGCAGGGGTGAACACTGAAGCTTTCTTT
CDR3: CASSLAGVNTEAFF

size: NA
V: TRBV6-2/TRBV6-3
D: NA
J: TRBJ1-2
DNA: TGTGCCAGCAGCCAGACAGAGAACTATGGCTACACCTTC
CDR3: CASSQTENYGYTF

size: NA
V: TRBV9
D: NA
J: TRBJ2-1
DNA: TGTGCCAGCAGCGAAACAGGGATAGTCAATGAGCAGTTCTTC
CDR3: CASSETGIVNEQFF

size: NA
V: TRBV4-2
D: NA
J: TRBJ1-1
DNA: TGTGCCAGCAGCCAGTTAAGGGGCAACACTGAAGCTTTCTTT
CDR3: CASSQLRGNTEAFF

size: NA
V: TRBV7-5
D: NA
J: TRBJ2-7
DNA: TGTGCCAGAAGCCCCGTCTACGAGCAGTACTTC
CDR3: CARSPVYEQYF

size: NA
V: TRBV2
D: NA
J: TRBJ2-3
DNA: TGTGCCAGCAGTGCGGCGGGGACGAGAGATACGCAGTATTTT
CDR3: CASSAAGTRDTQYF

size: once
V: TRBV18
D: TRBD1
J: TRBJ2-7
DNA: TGTGCCAGCTCACCACGAGGTAAACAGGGGGGCTACGAGCAGTACTTC
CDR3: CASSPRGKQGGYEQYF

size: NA
V: TRBV28
D: TRBD1
J: TRBJ1-1
DNA: TGTGCCAGCAGGCCTGATTTAACAGGGGCAGCTTTCTTT
CDR3: CASRPDLTGAAFF

size: NA
V: TRBV7-2
D: NA
J: TRBJ1-2
DNA: TGTGCCAGCAGCTTAGGCCCGGTGAATGGCTACACCTTC
CDR3: CASSLGPVNGYTF

size: NA
V: TRBV19
D: NA
J: TRBJ1-2
DNA: TGTGCCACCTTCTTCCCAGGGATCGACTATGGCTACACCTTC
CDR3: CATFFPGIDYGYTF

size: NA
V: TRBV7-3
D: TRBD2
J: TRBJ2-1
DNA: TGTGCCAGCAGCCCCTTTGGCGGGAGCCGGTCCTACAATGAGCAGTTCTTC
CDR3: CASSPFGGSRSYNEQFF

size: NA
V: TRBV7-6
D: NA
J: TRBJ1-2
DNA: TGTGCCAGCAGCCAAGGCCCGGGACTCAACTATGGCTACACCTTC
CDR3: CASSQGPGLNYGYTF

size: NA
V: TRBV5-1
D: NA
J: TRBJ1-3
DNA: TGCGCCAGCAGTCTCGGACAGCCTGGAAACACCATATATTTT
CDR3: CASSLGQPGNTIYF

size: NA
V: TRBV19
D: NA
J: TRBJ1-1
DNA: TGTGCCAGTAGGCGGGGCGGGAACACTGAAGCTTTCTTT
CDR3: CASRRGGNTEAFF